This TCR beta chain was recovered during a study of blood T cell repertoires in COVID-19. Study at large: PBMCs, B-cell-depleted T cells, or T cells were the source of the cDNA or gDNA that made up the material.

As originally analysed: It was from reference gene primer amplification that nucleated cell counts were estimated. Measured with immunoSEQ multiplex PCR; TCRdb has only the in-frame clones, and not every one. The V and J calls and clone size were taken over from that table, and D and trimming were inferred from the DNA. The sample has about 320,000 clones, 80% to 90% seen once. After removal of 4 bases from V and 7 bases from J, the junction contained 11 bases not matched to a gene. This CDR3 spans 16 amino acids. CDR1 and CDR2 (germline): LNHDA, SQIVND (reference sequence). The clonotype comes from a woman aged 45-59 years with acute or convalescent COVID-19. Specimen: peripheral blood. This chain connects TRBV19 to TRBJ1-5; 9 positions agree with TRBD1. The CDR3 region is CASSNRVQGAQQPQHF. Written as DNA, the CDR3 is TGTGCCAGTAGTAACAGAGTACAGGGGGCTCAGCAGCCCCAGCATTTT.